These 7 T cell receptor beta chains came from one sample sequenced in a study of neoadjuvant anti-PD-1 for oral cavity cancer. Some clones are missing from TCRdb's copy, which holds only in-frame ones; the method was immunoSEQ multiplex PCR. The sample carries 73,000 or so clones, 70% to 90% recorded once. Time point in this sample: after neoadjuvant nivolumab, at surgical resection. The sample was PBMCs, taken after nivolumab (anti-PD-1) treatment. All receptors come from a person aged 35 to 85 with oral cavity squamous cell carcinoma.

In this sample, this clone turned up once. The chain has TRBV7-3 and TRBJ1-1, with a possible D match to TRBD1 (6 bases). The CDR3 runs 13 residues. CDR1 and CDR2 (germline): SGHTA, FQGTGA. The V gene lost 5 bases and the J gene lost 1 base, with 8 bases spanning the gap. The CDR3 sequence is CASSRTENTEAFF. In DNA form, the CDR3 reads TGTGCCAGCAGCAGGACAGAGAACACTGAAGCTTTCTTT. Full variable domain (outside the CDR3, taken from reference TRBV7-3 and TRBJ1-1): GAGVSQTPSNKVTEKGKYVELRCDPISGHTALYWYRQSLGQGPEFLIYFQGTGAADDSGLPNDRFFAVRPEGSVSTLKIQRTERGDSAVYLCASSRTENTEAFFGQGTRLTVV.

With respect to this clone: In this CDR3 the conserved last residue, phenylalanine or tryptophan, is missing, so a read error is likely. The limits of the CDR3 on the DNA are not certain, so only TCRdb's listed CDR3 is given. The V call is TRBV1, the J call TRBJ2-3; the table names TRBD2, a call not compared with the DNA. TRBV1 is flagged as a pseudogene. The CDR3 has 18 amino acids, counting both end residues. This CDR3 reads CTSSQSGLAGSKTDTQYL.

To note about this clone: A clone one base away is much larger, so this may be a read error. Within the sample, other DNA sequences also encode this same CDR3. The V and J genes are TRBV7-9 and TRBJ2-7, with TRBD2 identical over 7 bases. Germline values: CDR1 SEHNR, CDR2 FQNEAQ (reference sequence). This CDR3 spans 14 amino acids. The V gene end was trimmed by 5 bases and the J gene end by 4 bases; junction bases not matched to a gene: 8. The CDR3 loop is CASSPRDYTYEQYF. CDR3 bases: TGTGCCAGCAGCCCCCGGGACTATACTTACGAGCAGTACTTC.

The rearrangement joins TRBV15 to TRBJ2-7; D unclear. V lost 0 bases, J lost 7 bases, and 10 bases lay in between. Germline assignment: CDR1 LNHNV and CDR2 YYDKDF (reference sequence). This CDR3 is 13 amino acids long. The DNA of the CDR3 is TGTGCCACCAGCAGAGATGGCATGGGGGAGCAGTACTTC. Its translation: CATSRDGMGEQYF. The complete variable domain, with remaining parts taken from reference TRBV15 and TRBJ2-7, reads DAMVIQNPRYQVTQFGKPVTLSCSQTLNHNVMYWYQQKSSQAPKLLFHYYDKDFNNEADTPDNFQSRRPNTSFCFLDIRSPGLGDTAMYLCATSRDGMGEQYFGPGTRLTVT.

The V gene is TRBV27, the J gene TRBJ2-7; 7 bases are shared with TRBD2. V lost 5 bases and J lost 7; bases outside the gene matches: 23. Germline V gene data show CDR1 as MNHEY and CDR2 as SMNVEV (reference sequence). This CDR3 has 18 residues. The chain's CDR3 is CASSPNPPSSGYPLEQYF. The CDR3 DNA reads TGTGCCAGCAGTCCCAACCCCCCCTCTAGCGGCTACCCCCTGGAGCAGTACTTC.

DNA for the CDR3: TGTGCCAGCAGTGAAGGGGGACAAGAGTACCAAGAGACCCAGTACTTC. Amino acids: CASSEGGQEYQETQYF. The chain links TRBV2 to TRBJ2-5; tentative D call: TRBD1 (6 bases). Germline CDR1 and CDR2: SNHLY and FYNNEI. This CDR3 spans 16 amino acids. Trimming removed 1 base from V and 0 bases from J, with 12 bases in between.

The chain is built from TRBV30 and TRBJ2-2; a weak D match, TRBD2 (6 bases). Looked up from germline, CDR1 is GTSNPN and CDR2 is SVGIG (reference sequence). The germline V and J ends were trimmed by 3 bases and 4 bases, with 15 bases remaining between them. This CDR3 is 15 amino acids long. The CDR3 region has the DNA TGTGCCTGGAGGGGGGTCGGGAGTATCACCGGGGAGCTGTTTTTT. It translates to CAWRGVGSITGELFF.